This is a list of T cell receptor beta chains from one sample in a study of blood T cell repertoires in COVID-19. Profiling relied on immunoSEQ multiplex PCR, and the TCRdb table lists in-frame clones only, not all of them. Altogether approximately 79,000 clones are present, roughly 89% being singletons, with the ten largest covering 0.58%. Sequenced: peripheral blood. The receptors were gathered from a man aged 55 to 70 with acute or convalescent COVID-19. The CDR3 runs from the conserved cysteine through the conserved F or W. Fields, in order: V gene, clone size, D gene, J gene, CDR3 DNA, CDR3 protein. The D gene is left open where the match is weak. Size tells how often a clone was seen (once, few, many) or the class of an expanded clone, and some rows leave it out.

TRBV7-2	NA	TRBD2	TRBJ2-3	TGTGCCAGCAGCTTCATTGGGGTAGCGGGGGGTAGCACAGATACGCAGTATTTT	CASSFIGVAGGSTDTQYF
TRBV27	NA	TRBD2	TRBJ2-3	TGTGCCAGCAGAACTAGCGGGTCCCCCTCAGATACGCAGTATTTT	CASRTSGSPSDTQYF
TRBV19	NA	NA	TRBJ2-3	TGTGCCAGTAGTATAGATCTTCTGACTAGGTCAGATACGCAGTATTTT	CASSIDLLTRSDTQYF
TRBV14	NA	TRBD2	TRBJ2-7	TGTGCCAGCAGCTACTTAGCGGGGGGAACCTACGAGCAGTACTTC	CASSYLAGGTYEQYF
TRBV5-5	NA	TRBD1	TRBJ1-1	TGTGCCAGCAGCCGAACAGGGGGAGCTGAAGCTTTCTTT	CASSRTGGAEAFF
TRBV5-4	NA	TRBD1	TRBJ2-7	TGTGCCAGCAGCTCAGGGGGAACCTACGAGCAGTACTTC	CASSSGGTYEQYF
TRBV19	NA	NA	TRBJ1-2	TGTGCCAGTAGGTGGGACTCCGCCAGGGCCTATGGCTACACCTTC	CASRWDSARAYGYTF
TRBV11-1	NA	NA	TRBJ1-3	TGTGCCAGCAGCCAACGAGGGACTGGAAACACCATATATTTT	CASSQRGTGNTIYF
TRBV4-2	NA	NA	TRBJ1-2	TGTGCCAGCAGCCAAGAGAACAGGGTTAATGGCTACACCTTC	CASSQENRVNGYTF
TRBV27	few	TRBD1	TRBJ1-3	TGTGCCAGCAGTTTAACTATGGACAGGGCTGGAAACACCATATATTTT	CASSLTMDRAGNTIYF
TRBV30	NA	NA	TRBJ2-2	TGTGCCTGGGCCGGGACTCGTTCCGGGGAGCTGTTTTTT	CAWAGTRSGELFF
TRBV2	NA	NA	TRBJ1-2	TGTGCCAGCATGGGGGCACCCAACTATGGCTACACCTTC	CASMGAPNYGYTF
TRBV3-1/TRBV3-2	NA	TRBD1	TRBJ2-5	TGTGCCAGCAGCCCTCCGGGACAGGGGGGAGAGACCCAGTACTTC	CASSPPGQGGETQYF
TRBV7-6	once	TRBD2	TRBJ2-3	TGTGCCAGCAGCTCATGGCTGGGCGGGGGGGCCACAGATACGCAGTATTTT	CASSSWLGGGATDTQYF
TRBV29-1	NA	TRBD1	TRBJ2-5	TGCAGCGTTGCGAAGGGACAGGGTCAAGAGACCCAGTACTTC	CSVAKGQGQETQYF
TRBV7-2	NA	NA	TRBJ2-3	TGTGCCAGCAGCTCCAGGACATCGGGGGCAGATACGCAGTATTTT	CASSSRTSGADTQYF
TRBV19	once	TRBD1	TRBJ1-5	TGTGCCAGTAGTCGGGGACAGGGGATTCAGCCCCAGCATTTT	CASSRGQGIQPQHF
TRBV27	NA	NA	TRBJ1-1	TGTGCCAGCAGTTTATTTGGCAGGACTGAAGCTTTCTTT	CASSLFGRTEAFF
TRBV9	NA	NA	TRBJ1-1	TGTGCCAGCAGCCAGAGCGGACGGATGAACACTGAAGCTTTCTTT	CASSQSGRMNTEAFF
TRBV3-1/TRBV3-2	NA	NA	TRBJ2-5	TGTGCCAGCAGCTCCCGCGGGACTCCGCAGACCCAGTACTTC	CASSSRGTPQTQYF
TRBV15	NA	NA	TRBJ1-2	TGTGCCACCAGCAGAGAAACGGGGATGATTAACTATGGCTACACCTTC	CATSRETGMINYGYTF
TRBV5-1	NA	TRBD1	TRBJ1-1	TGCGCCAGCAGCTTTGGACAGGGGAACACTGAAGCTTTCTTT	CASSFGQGNTEAFF
TRBV11-2	NA	TRBD2	TRBJ2-3	TGTGCCAGCAGCTTAGGCTCGCGACTAGCGGGGAGCACAGATACGCAGTATTTT	CASSLGSRLAGSTDTQYF
TRBV5-1	NA	NA	TRBJ1-2	TGCGCCAGCTCCCCCAATATTGGGGGCGATGGCTACACCTTC	CASSPNIGGDGYTF
TRBV6-1	NA	NA	TRBJ2-1	TGTGCCAGCAGTGAACAGGGAAGGAACAATGAGCAGTTCTTC	CASSEQGRNNEQFF
TRBV2	NA	TRBD1	TRBJ1-1	TGTGCCAGCAGGAGGACAGGGGCTAACACTGAAGCTTTCTTT	CASRRTGANTEAFF
TRBV6-1	NA	TRBD1	TRBJ1-1	TGTGCCAGCGCGGAAGGGGGCCGTACTGAAGCTTTCTTT	CASAEGGRTEAFF
TRBV28	NA	NA	TRBJ1-5	TGTGCCGCAAACGGGGGCAATCAGCCCCAGCATTTT	CAANGGNQPQHF
TRBV5-1	NA	NA	TRBJ1-2	TGCGCCAGCAGCCCCGAGTTCGGGGTTTATGGCTACACCTTC	CASSPEFGVYGYTF
TRBV6-5	NA	NA	TRBJ2-7	TGTGCCAGCAGTCGGAGCTCCTACGAGCAGTACTTC	CASSRSSYEQYF
TRBV5-6	NA	NA	TRBJ1-2	TGTGCCAGCAGCTTGGAAGCGGGGGCGCAGGGCTACACCTTC	CASSLEAGAQGYTF
TRBV9	once	TRBD1	TRBJ2-5	TGTGCCAGCAGCATACGGACAGGCCAAGAGACCCAGTACTTC	CASSIRTGQETQYF
TRBV6-1	NA	NA	TRBJ2-7	TGTGCCAGCAGTGAAGCCCCCGGGTCCAACGAGCAGTACTTC	CASSEAPGSNEQYF
TRBV7-2	NA	NA	TRBJ2-7	TGTGCCAGCAGCCTCAACGGGTGGTACGAGCAGTACTTC	CASSLNGWYEQYF
TRBV7-3	NA	NA	TRBJ2-5	TGTGCCAGCAGTCGCGGGGGCGGGGAGACCCAGTACTTC	CASSRGGGETQYF
TRBV18	NA	NA	TRBJ2-3	TGTGCCAGCTCACCCTCTATTACAGATACGCAGTATTTT	CASSPSITDTQYF